This T cell receptor beta chain was retrieved from a study of blood T cell repertoires in COVID-19. For the study at large: The cDNA or gDNA used as material had been derived from T cells, B-cell-depleted T cells, or PBMCs.

The authors' processing: The authors estimated nucleated cell counts from reference gene primer amplification. Profiled with immunoSEQ multiplex PCR; TCRdb holds only in-frame clones, not every one. V and J calls plus clone size are reproduced from that table; the DNA served to infer D and trimming. This sample has about 150,000 clones, with about 89% found just once. CDR3 length: 14 residues. Trimming at V came to 5 bases and at J to 2 bases, leaving 5 bases not matched to a gene. Germline V lookup: CDR1 SNHLY, CDR2 FYNNEI. This TCR derives from a man in his forties or fifties with acute or convalescent COVID-19. V is TRBV2 and J is TRBJ1-1; 7 bases line up with TRBD1. The sequenced sample was peripheral blood. CDR3 in DNA: TGTGCCAGCAGTTCACGACAGGGCAACACTGAAGCTTTCTTT. This codes for CASSSRQGNTEAFF.